The sequence of this T cell receptor beta chain was determined in a study of T cells in Graves' hyperthyroidism and ophthalmopathy. Hyperthyroidism, newly diagnosed and lasting under 2 months, affected patients aged 18 to 65. Trimming removed 1 base at V and 4 bases at J, with 17 bases between. This CDR3 is built from 15 residues. Looked up from germline, CDR1 is DFQATT and CDR2 is SNEGSKA (reference sequence). This clonotype was counted many times. RNA transcripts served as the template for amplifying TCR beta CDR3 regions. HTBI primers were the set used in a first-round RT-PCR of the TCR CDR3. TCRdb itself ran the multiplex PCR reads through MiXCR, one entry per CDR3 protein. The sample shows fewer than 400,000 distinct CDR3 sequences, approximately 14% of them seen only once.

The chain combines TRBV20-1 with TRBJ2-7; TRBD1 might be the D (6 bases). Sequenced material: blood. This clonotype originated in a woman younger than 35 with Graves' hyperthyroidism that later progressed to Graves' ophthalmopathy. Here the CDR3 reads CSARGPVGTGYEQYF. The CDR3, as DNA: TGCAGTGCTAGAGGTCCGGTGGGCACAGGGTACGAGCAGTACTTC.